The source of this TCR beta chain is a study of T-cell memory formation after mild COVID-19. Study-wide results and caveats: Second-wave clones with a day 37 peak had unconfirmed SARS-CoV-2 specificity.

As concerns this clonotype: Its specificity is not known.

Via MiXCR, TCRdb re-called the 5' RACE reads, giving one row per CDR3 protein. The table includes 340,000 or so distinct CDR3 sequences, approximately 12% detected once. Germline V gives CDR1 SGHVS, CDR2 FQNEAQ. This CDR3 region has 14 residues. Trimming took 8 bases from V and 3 from J, leaving 14 bases between them. The sequence came from a man aged 18 to 30 who had mild COVID-19 (a few samples of this study predate the infection). Cell type and time point are not known. Material for sequencing was PBMCs or a T cell subset sorted from them (not recorded which). The chain couples TRBV7-8 to TRBJ2-1; D gene unclear. In DNA, the CDR3 is TGTGCCAGCGGACCCTCTTGGCTCTACAATGAGCAGTTCTTC. This translates into CASGPSWLYNEQFF.